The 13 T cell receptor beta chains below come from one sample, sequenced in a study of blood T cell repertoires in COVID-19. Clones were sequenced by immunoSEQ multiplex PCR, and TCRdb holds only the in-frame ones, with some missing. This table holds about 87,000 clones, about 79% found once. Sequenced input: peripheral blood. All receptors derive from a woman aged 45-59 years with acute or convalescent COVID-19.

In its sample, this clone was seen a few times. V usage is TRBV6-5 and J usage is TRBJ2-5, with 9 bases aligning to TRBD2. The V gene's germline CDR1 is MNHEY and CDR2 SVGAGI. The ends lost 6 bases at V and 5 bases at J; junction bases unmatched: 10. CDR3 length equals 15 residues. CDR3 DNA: TGTGCCAGCAGGGGAGCGGGGGGAAAAGGGGAGACCCAGTACTTC. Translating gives CASRGAGGKGETQYF.

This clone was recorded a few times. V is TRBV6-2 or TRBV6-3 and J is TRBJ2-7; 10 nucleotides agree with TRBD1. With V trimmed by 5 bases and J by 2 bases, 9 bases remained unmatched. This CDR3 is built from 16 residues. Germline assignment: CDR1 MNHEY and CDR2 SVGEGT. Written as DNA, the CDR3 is TGTGCCAGCAGTGCGCTGGCCGGGACAGGGGCCTACGAGCAGTACTTC. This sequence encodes CASSALAGTGAYEQYF.

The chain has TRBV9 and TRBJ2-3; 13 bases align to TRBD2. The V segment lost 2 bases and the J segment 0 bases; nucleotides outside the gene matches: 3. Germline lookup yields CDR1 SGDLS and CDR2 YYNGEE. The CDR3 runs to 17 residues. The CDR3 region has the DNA TGTGCCAGCAGCGTCACTAGCGGGGGGGCTAGCACAGATACGCAGTATTTT. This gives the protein CASSVTSGGASTDTQYF.

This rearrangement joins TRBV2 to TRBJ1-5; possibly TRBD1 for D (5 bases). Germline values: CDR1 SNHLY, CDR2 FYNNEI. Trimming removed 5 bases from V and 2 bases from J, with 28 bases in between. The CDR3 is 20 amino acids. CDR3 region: CASSRRVGGAMTGGNQPQHF. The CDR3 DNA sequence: TGTGCCAGCAGTCGCCGGGTTGGCGGGGCCATGACTGGGGGCAATCAGCCCCAGCATTTT.

The CDR3 region is CASSLLGPGGSGYTF. The CDR3 bases are TGTGCCAGCAGCCTTCTTGGGCCCGGGGGTTCGGGCTACACCTTC. The rearrangement joins TRBV27 to TRBJ1-2; a possible D gene is TRBD1 (5 bases). The CDR3 is made up of 15 amino acids. Trimming cost V 6 bases and J 8 bases, with 22 bases left between them. Germline assignment: CDR1 MNHEY and CDR2 SMNVEV (reference sequence).

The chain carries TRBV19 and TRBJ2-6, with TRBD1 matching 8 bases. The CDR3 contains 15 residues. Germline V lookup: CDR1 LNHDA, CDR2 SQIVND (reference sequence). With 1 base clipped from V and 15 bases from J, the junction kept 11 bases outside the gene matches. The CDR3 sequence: CASSIGTGRNTGLTF. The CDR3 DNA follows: TGTGCCAGTAGTATAGGGACAGGGCGAAACACCGGCCTGACTTTC.

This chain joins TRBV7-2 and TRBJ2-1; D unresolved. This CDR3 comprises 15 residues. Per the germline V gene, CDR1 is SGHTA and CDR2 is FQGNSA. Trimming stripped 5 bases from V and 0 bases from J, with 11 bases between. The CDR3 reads CASSPWFSSYNEQFF. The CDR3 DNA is TGTGCCAGCAGCCCGTGGTTTAGCTCCTACAATGAGCAGTTCTTC. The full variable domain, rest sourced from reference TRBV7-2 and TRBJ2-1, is GAGVSQSPSNKVTEKGKDVELRCDPISGHTALYWYRQSLGQGLEFLIYFQGNSAPDKSGLPSDRFSAERTGGSVSTLTIQRTQQEDSAVYLCASSPWFSSYNEQFFGPGTRLTVL.

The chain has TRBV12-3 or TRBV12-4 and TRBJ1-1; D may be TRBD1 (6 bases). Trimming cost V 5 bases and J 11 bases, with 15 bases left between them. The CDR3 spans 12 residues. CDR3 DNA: TGTGCCAGCAGTCCCCCAGGGACACGGGCTTTCTTT. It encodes CASSPPGTRAFF.

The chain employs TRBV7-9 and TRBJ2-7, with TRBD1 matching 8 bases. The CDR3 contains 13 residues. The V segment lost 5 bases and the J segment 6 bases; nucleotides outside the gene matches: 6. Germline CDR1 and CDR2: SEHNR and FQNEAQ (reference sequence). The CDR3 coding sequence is TGTGCCAGCAGCCCGGGGACAGGTGCCGAGCAGTACTTC. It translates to CASSPGTGAEQYF.

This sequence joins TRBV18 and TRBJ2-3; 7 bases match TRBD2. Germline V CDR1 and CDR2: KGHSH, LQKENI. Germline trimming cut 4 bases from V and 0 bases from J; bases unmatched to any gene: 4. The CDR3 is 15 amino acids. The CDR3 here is CASSQGLKSTDTQYF. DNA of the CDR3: TGTGCCAGCTCACAGGGACTAAAGAGCACAGATACGCAGTATTTT. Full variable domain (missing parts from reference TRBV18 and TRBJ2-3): NAGVMQNPRHLVRRRGQEARLRCSPMKGHSHVYWYRQLPEEGLKFMVYLQKENIIDESGMPKERFSAEFPKEGPSILRIQQVVRGDSAAYFCASSQGLKSTDTQYFGPGTRLTVL.

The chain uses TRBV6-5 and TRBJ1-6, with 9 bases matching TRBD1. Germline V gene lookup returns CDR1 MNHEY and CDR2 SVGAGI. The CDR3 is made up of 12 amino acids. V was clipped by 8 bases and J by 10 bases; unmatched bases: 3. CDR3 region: CASRTGVSPLHF. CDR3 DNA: TGTGCCAGCCGGACAGGGGTCTCACCCCTCCACTTT.

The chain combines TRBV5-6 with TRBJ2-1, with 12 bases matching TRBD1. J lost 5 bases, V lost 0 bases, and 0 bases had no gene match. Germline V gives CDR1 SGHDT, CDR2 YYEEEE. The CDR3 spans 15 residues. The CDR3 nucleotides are TGTGCCAGCAGCTTGGGGGACAGGGGGCACAATGAGCAGTTCTTC. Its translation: CASSLGDRGHNEQFF.

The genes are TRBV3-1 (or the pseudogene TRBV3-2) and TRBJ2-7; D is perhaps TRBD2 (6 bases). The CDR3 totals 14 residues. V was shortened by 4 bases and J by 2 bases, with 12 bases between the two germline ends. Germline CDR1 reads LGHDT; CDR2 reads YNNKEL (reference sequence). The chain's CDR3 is CASSPRGYTYEQYF. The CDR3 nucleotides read TGTGCCAGCAGCCCCCGGGGGTATACCTACGAGCAGTACTTC.